A single sample is the source of the 25 T cell receptor beta chains below, sequenced in a study of blood T cell repertoires in COVID-19 (dated by TCRdb to 2019 to 2021). The library relied on the immunoSEQ multiplex PCR assay. The table comes from immuneACCESS by way of TCRdb, which keeps in-frame sequences with V and J called. Part of the clones is missing from these tables; in studies checked, under half for an unresolved V gene and the rest for unknown reasons. The sample contains a few hundred thousand clones, about four fifths of them found a single time. Approximately 1.3% of the sample is taken by the ten largest. The sample comprised peripheral blood. These receptors were taken from a woman between 45 and 60 years old with acute or convalescent COVID-19.

V gene TRBV6-5 combines with J gene TRBJ1-2; D perhaps matches TRBD1 (6 bases). Germline V gives CDR1 MNHEY, CDR2 SVGAGI. CDR3 length equals 12 residues. The ends were cut back, 5 bases at V and 2 bases at J, with 6 bases in the middle. DNA of the CDR3: TGTGCCAGCAGTACAGGGAACTATGGCTACACCTTC. Translated, it gives CASSTGNYGYTF.

The genes are TRBV25-1 and TRBJ2-7, with a weak D call TRBD2 (6 bases). Germline assignment: CDR1 MGHDK and CDR2 SYGVNS. The V end lost 11 bases, the J end lost 6 bases, and 14 bases lay between the germline ends. The CDR3 covers 11 residues. CDR3 sequence (DNA): TGTGCCCCCTGGGGCGGGACCGAGCAGTACTTC. This encodes CAPWGGTEQYF.

The gene calls are TRBV18 and TRBJ1-2; D is ambiguous. The length of the CDR3 is 15 residues. Germline V lookup: CDR1 KGHSH, CDR2 LQKENI. Trimming removed 3 bases from V and 1 base from J, with 12 bases in between. Here the CDR3 reads CASSPGLFFNYGYTF. In DNA form, the CDR3 reads TGTGCCAGCTCACCTGGACTCTTTTTTAACTATGGCTACACCTTC.

This clone appeared once. The rearrangement links TRBV5-1 to TRBJ2-1; TRBD2 is a possible D gene (7 bases). CDR3 length equals 21 residues. CDR1 SGHRS and CDR2 YFSETQ come from the germline V gene. Trimming left V 4 bases short and J 0 bases short, with 29 bases between. The CDR3 here is CASSPGARGGRTASSYNEQFF. The DNA of the CDR3 is TGCGCCAGCAGCCCCGGGGCCCGCGGGGGCCGAACGGCGAGCTCCTACAATGAGCAGTTCTTC. The whole variable domain, remainder taken from reference TRBV5-1 and TRBJ2-1, is KAGVTQTPRYLIKTRGQQVTLSCSPISGHRSVSWYQQTPGQGLQFLFEYFSETQRNKGNFPGRFSGRQFSNSRSEMNVSTLELGDSALYLCASSPGARGGRTASSYNEQFFGPGTRLTVL.

This chain joins TRBV28 and TRBJ2-7; 7 bases are a match to TRBD1. CDR1 and CDR2 (germline): MDHEN, SYDVKM. J gave up 2 bases and V 8 bases, and 12 bases lay outside the gene matches. This CDR3 spans 15 amino acids. CDR3: CASLPQQGPTYEQYF. For the CDR3, the DNA is TGTGCCAGCTTGCCCCAACAGGGGCCGACCTACGAGCAGTACTTC.

The chain employs TRBV5-5 and TRBJ1-5; 10 bases are shared with TRBD1. J gave up 6 bases and V 5 bases, and 11 bases lay outside the gene matches. Germline-derived CDR1 and CDR2 are SGHKS and YYEKEE (reference sequence). There are 16 residues in the CDR3. Here the CDR3 reads CASSAGQGYWGQPQHF. The CDR3 nucleotides read TGTGCCAGCAGTGCGGGACAGGGGTATTGGGGTCAGCCCCAGCATTTT.

This clone has just one count. A read error may account for a junction end that differs from germline. The rearrangement links TRBV25-1 to TRBJ1-1; D might be TRBD1 (5 bases). The CDR3 is 13 residues long. The germline V gene has CDR1 MGHDK and CDR2 SYGVNS. The CDR3 DNA is TGTGCCAGCAGTCTGGGGCTGAAGACTGAAGCTTTCTTT. Encoded protein: CASSLGLKTEAFF.

The CDR3 protein is CASRTGSSGNTIYF. CDR3 nucleotides: TGCGCCAGCAGGACAGGGTCATCTGGAAACACCATATATTTT. The chain joins TRBV5-1 to TRBJ1-3; 7 bases are shared with TRBD1. V was pared by 5 bases and J by 1 base, with 3 bases of the junction left unmatched. The CDR3 runs to 14 residues. The germline gives CDR1 SGHRS, CDR2 YFSETQ.

The genes are TRBV3-1 (or the pseudogene TRBV3-2) and TRBJ2-3, with D possibly TRBD1 on 6 matching bases. Germline assignment: CDR1 LGHDT and CDR2 YNNKEL (reference sequence). V was pared by 5 bases and J by 7 bases, with 13 bases between. The CDR3 sequence is 13 residues long. CDR3 region: CASSFRDTNTQYF. Written as DNA, the CDR3 is TGTGCCAGCAGCTTCCGGGACACCAATACGCAGTATTTT.

The rearrangement joins TRBV5-1 to TRBJ1-4; TRBD1 matches 9 bases. The V and J ends lost 4 bases and 8 bases, in that order; junction bases with no gene match: 9. The CDR3 consists of 15 residues. Per germline, CDR1 SGHRS and CDR2 YFSETQ. CDR3 region: CASSLGTGPGEKLFF. The CDR3 DNA reads as TGCGCCAGCAGCCTCGGGACAGGGCCCGGAGAAAAACTGTTTTTT.

The V gene is TRBV2, the J gene TRBJ1-2; 8 bases map to TRBD1. Germline CDR1 SNHLY, CDR2 FYNNEI. The ends lost 1 base at V and 7 bases at J; junction bases unmatched: 5. The CDR3 length is 14 residues. The CDR3 reads CASSEGWTGSGYTF. For the CDR3, the DNA is TGTGCCAGCAGTGAAGGTTGGACAGGGAGTGGCTACACCTTC. Looking up the rest from reference TRBV2 and TRBJ1-2 gives the full variable domain: EPEVTQTPSHQVTQMGQEVILRCVPISNHLYFYWYRQILGQKVEFLVSFYNNEISEKSEIFDDQFSVERPDGSNFTLKIRSTKLEDSAMYFCASSEGWTGSGYTFGSGTRLTVV.

The CDR3 protein is CASSLSRSYGYTF. The CDR3, as DNA: TGTGCCAGCAGCTTGTCGAGGAGCTATGGCTACACCTTC. The rearrangement links TRBV5-6 to TRBJ1-2, with D unresolved. Trimming shortened V by 1 base and J by 4 bases, and 8 bases separated the two germline ends. The CDR3 length is 13 residues. Germline V gives CDR1 SGHDT, CDR2 YYEEEE.

The chain links TRBV27 to TRBJ2-7; 7 positions agree with TRBD1. V lost 3 bases to trimming and J lost 3 bases; unmatched junction nucleotides: 5. This CDR3 comprises 14 residues. Germline V gene sequence: CDR1 MNHEY, CDR2 SMNVEV (reference sequence). CDR3 loop: CASSFGNRGYEQYF. In nucleotides, the CDR3 is TGTGCCAGCAGTTTTGGAAACAGGGGCTACGAGCAGTACTTC.

This clone was seen a single time. The chain carries TRBV5-5 and TRBJ1-2, with a possible D match to TRBD1 (6 bases). The V gene's germline CDR1 is SGHKS and CDR2 YYEKEE (reference sequence). Trimming left V 4 bases short and J 4 bases short, with 20 bases between. The CDR3 spans 16 residues. This chain's CDR3 is CASSLNPAGAGYGYTF. In nucleotides, the CDR3 is TGTGCCAGCAGCCTGAACCCCGCGGGGGCAGGCTATGGCTACACCTTC.

The V call is TRBV19, the J call TRBJ2-1; TRBD1 agrees at 7 bases. Germline CDR1 reads LNHDA; CDR2 reads SQIVND (reference sequence). The CDR3 contains 15 residues. V was clipped by 4 bases and J by 1 base; unmatched bases: 4. CDR3 amino acids: CASSNRGRSYNEQFF. CDR3 DNA: TGTGCCAGTAGTAACAGGGGTAGGTCCTACAATGAGCAGTTCTTC.

The chain recombines TRBV5-8 with TRBJ2-3; 7 nucleotides line up with TRBD1. Unmatched junction bases numbered 6, after V lost 2 bases and J lost 3 bases. Germline V gives CDR1 SGHTS, CDR2 YDEGEE. This CDR3 has 15 residues. The CDR3 here is CASSFPARGTDTQYF. In DNA, the CDR3 is TGTGCCAGCAGCTTTCCGGCCAGGGGGACAGATACGCAGTATTTT.

The V and J genes are TRBV7-8 and TRBJ1-5; TRBD1 is a possible D gene (6 bases). This CDR3 has 15 residues. Per the germline V gene, CDR1 is SGHVS and CDR2 is FQNEAQ. Trimming stripped 6 bases from V and 3 bases from J, with 15 bases between. This CDR3 is CASSFYRDDNQPQHF. The CDR3 nucleotides read TGTGCCAGCAGTTTTTACAGGGACGACAATCAGCCCCAGCATTTT. The entire variable domain, with the rest obtained from reference TRBV7-8 and TRBJ1-5, is as follows: GAGVSQSPRYKVAKRGQDVALRCDPISGHVSLFWYQQALGQGPEFLTYFQNEAQLDKSGLPSDRFFAERPEGSVSTLKIQRTQQEDSAVYLCASSFYRDDNQPQHFGDGTRLSIL.

The chain uses TRBV2 and TRBJ2-1, with 9 bases matching TRBD1. This CDR3 has 14 amino acids. V gave up 1 base and J gave up 9 bases; unmatched junction bases: 4. Germline loops: CDR1 SNHLY, CDR2 FYNNEI. The CDR3 region is CASSEETGGSEQFF. Written as DNA, the CDR3 is TGTGCCAGCAGTGAAGAGACAGGGGGAAGTGAGCAGTTCTTC.

In this sample, this clone turned up a few times. This sequence joins TRBV7-3 and TRBJ2-5; 9 positions match TRBD2. Germline CDR1 SGHTA, CDR2 FQGTGA. J gave up 2 bases and V 1 base, and 5 bases lay outside the gene matches. CDR3 length: 16 amino acids. The CDR3 protein is CASSLNPLAGQETQYF. The CDR3 DNA is TGTGCCAGCAGCTTAAATCCTCTAGCGGGACAAGAGACCCAGTACTTC.

J is TRBJ2-4 and V is TRBV10-1, with D maybe TRBD2 (6 bases). The V end was cut by 0 bases, the J end by 6 bases, with 6 bases between. CDR3 length: 13 amino acids. Germline lookup yields CDR1 WNHNN and CDR2 SYGVQD (reference sequence). The CDR3 nucleotides read TGCGCCAGCAGTGAGTCGGGACTAAACATTCAGTACTTC. It specifies CASSESGLNIQYF.

Here the CDR3 reads CASSNFDRLETQYF. The CDR3 nucleotides are TGTGCCAGCAGCAATTTTGACAGACTAGAGACCCAGTACTTC. This chain joins TRBV7-9 and TRBJ2-5; D possibly corresponds to TRBD1 (5 bases). CDR3 length: 14 residues. V was pared by 5 bases and J by 4 bases, with 14 bases between. Germline V CDR1 and CDR2: SEHNR, FQNEAQ (reference sequence).

J is TRBJ2-2 and V is TRBV28; D might be TRBD1 (6 bases). The CDR3 consists of 16 residues. Trimming cost V 6 bases and J 3 bases, with 17 bases left between them. Germline loops: CDR1 MDHEN, CDR2 SYDVKM. The chain's CDR3 is CASRDRGRGDTGELFF. CDR3 sequence (DNA): TGTGCCAGCAGGGACCGCGGCAGGGGAGACACCGGGGAGCTGTTTTTT. The variable domain in full, completed from reference TRBV28 and TRBJ2-2, reads DVKVTQSSRYLVKRTGEKVFLECVQDMDHENMFWYRQDPGLGLRLIYFSYDVKMKEKGDIPEGYSVSREKKERFSLILESASTNQTSMYLCASRDRGRGDTGELFFGEGSRLTVL.

The V and J genes are TRBV12-3 or TRBV12-4 and TRBJ1-2; TRBD1 might be the D (5 bases). V was cut by 5 bases and J by 7 bases, with 8 bases left in between. The CDR3 is 11 residues long. CDR3 nucleotide sequence: TGTGCCAGCAGTAGGGGTGGTGGCTACACCTTC. It is translated as CASSRGGGYTF.

This chain joins TRBV19 and TRBJ1-5, with TRBD1 identical over 8 bases. The ends lost 3 bases at V and 0 bases at J; junction bases unmatched: 7. The CDR3 extends over 17 amino acids. The V gene's germline CDR1 is LNHDA and CDR2 SQIVND (reference sequence). The CDR3 sequence is CASSIDRGDYSNQPQHF. Written as DNA, the CDR3 is TGTGCCAGTAGTATCGACAGGGGCGATTATAGCAATCAGCCCCAGCATTTT.

The chain carries TRBV9 and TRBJ1-4; D may be TRBD1 (6 bases). Trimming removed 5 bases at V and 8 bases at J, with 19 bases between. The CDR3 consists of 15 residues. Germline V gene data show CDR1 as SGDLS and CDR2 as YYNGEE. CDR3 sequence reads: CASSPDGGAGEKLFF. The CDR3 bases are TGTGCCAGCAGTCCCGATGGGGGGGCAGGAGAAAAACTGTTTTTT.